These 9 T cell receptor beta chains came from one sample sequenced in a study of blood T cell repertoires in COVID-19 (dated by TCRdb to the early 2020s). Libraries were constructed by the immunoSEQ multiplex PCR assay. Here the immuneACCESS table is served through TCRdb, limited to in-frame sequences with V and J called. Missing clones are a known gap in these copies; in checked studies unresolved V genes cover under half, and the rest lacks a known reason. The table for this sample lists under 35,000 clones; more than 70% of them were counted only once. The biggest ten clones account for around 7% of the sample. The sequencing input was peripheral blood. Source of these receptors: a human donor in a cohort sampled during active COVID-19.

The rearrangement joins TRBV5-1 to TRBJ1-5; TRBD1 matches 10 bases. The V gene's germline CDR1 is SGHRS and CDR2 YFSETQ. The CDR3 has 14 amino acids. Unmatched junction bases numbered 2, after V lost 4 bases and J lost 4 bases. The CDR3 sequence is CASSPGQGNQPQHF. The CDR3 region has the DNA TGCGCCAGCAGCCCGGGACAGGGGAATCAGCCCCAGCATTTT.

This clone was seen just once. The genes are TRBV18 and TRBJ1-5, with a weak D call TRBD1 (6 bases). The CDR3 loop spans 15 amino acids. CDR1 is KGHSH, CDR2 LQKENI, per germline. V was clipped by 2 bases and J by 5 bases, with 13 bases between them. The CDR3 coding sequence is TGTGCCAGCTCACCATCGGTGGACAGATATCAGCCCCAGCATTTT. This codes for CASSPSVDRYQPQHF.

This clone was detected only once. The gene calls are TRBV5-6 and TRBJ2-1, with 8 nucleotides matching TRBD2. Germline trimming cut 4 bases from V and 7 bases from J; bases unmatched to any gene: 4. This CDR3 is built from 13 residues. Per the germline V gene, CDR1 is SGHDT and CDR2 is YYEEEE. The DNA for the CDR3 is TGTGCCAGCAGCCACGGGACTAGTAATGAGCAGTTCTTC. Residues: CASSHGTSNEQFF.

The chain uses TRBV30 and TRBJ1-4, with D uncertain. There are 15 residues in the CDR3. V was shortened by 1 base and J by 0 bases, with 9 bases between the two germline ends. Germline values: CDR1 GTSNPN, CDR2 SVGIG (reference sequence). CDR3 sequence (DNA): TGTGCCTGGAGTGGGTCCGGGACAACTAATGAAAAACTGTTTTTT. Encoded protein: CAWSGSGTTNEKLFF.

This chain uses TRBV7-6 with TRBJ2-5; TRBD2 aligns across 7 bases. The germline CDR1 and CDR2 sequences are SGHVS and FNYEAQ. With 4 bases clipped from V and 8 bases from J, the junction kept 19 bases outside the gene matches. The CDR3 has 17 residues. CDR3 residues: CASSSGSGPKGGGTQYF. The CDR3 DNA follows: TGTGCCAGCAGCTCCGGCTCCGGGCCAAAGGGCGGGGGAACCCAGTACTTC.

This clone was seen only a few times. The chain recombines TRBV6-5 with TRBJ1-5; 8 bases are a match to TRBD1. CDR3 length: 15 residues. J was trimmed by 3 bases and V by 5 bases; bases with no gene match: 6. Germline CDR1 and CDR2: MNHEY and SVGAGI. CDR3 sequence reads: CASSPGTGHNQPQHF. For the CDR3, the DNA is TGTGCCAGCAGTCCGGGGACAGGACACAATCAGCCCCAGCATTTT.

This chain's CDR3 is CSVFSGGWNTEAFF. DNA for the CDR3: TGCAGCGTATTTTCAGGGGGCTGGAACACTGAAGCTTTCTTT. The J gene is TRBJ1-1, the V gene TRBV29-1; 8 bases agree with TRBD1. The V gene end was trimmed by 6 bases and the J gene end by 1 base; junction bases not matched to a gene: 7. Germline CDR1 reads SQVTM; CDR2 reads ANQGSEA. The CDR3 has 14 residues.

The chain has TRBV10-1 and TRBJ1-1; D is perhaps TRBD1 (5 bases). This CDR3 comprises 15 residues. Germline lookup yields CDR1 WNHNN and CDR2 SYGVQD (reference sequence). V dropped 0 bases and J dropped 5 bases, with 13 bases sitting between them. Here the CDR3 DNA reads TGCGCCAGCAGTGAGTCTTTGGGGGGAGTGACTGAAGCTTTCTTT. It encodes CASSESLGGVTEAFF.

The genes are TRBV6-6 and TRBJ1-1; tentatively, D is TRBD1 (6 bases). Germline CDR1 reads MNHNY; CDR2 reads SVGAGI (reference sequence). The CDR3 sequence is 15 residues long. V was pared by 8 bases and J by 4 bases, with 20 bases between. For the CDR3, the DNA is TGTGCCAGCCTCGTAGGGTGGGGGCACGCCACTGAAGCTTTCTTT. Translated: CASLVGWGHATEAFF.